Listed here are 32 T cell receptor beta chains from one sample, sequenced in a study of T-cell memory formation after mild COVID-19. Using its own MiXCR run on the 5' RACE reads, TCRdb lists one record per CDR3 protein. The sample gives about half a million distinct CDR3 sequences, about 20% of which show up once; 9% to 15% is in the top ten. Sequencing was carried out using PBMCs or a T cell subset sorted from them (not recorded which). The receptors were sampled from an adult woman who had mild COVID-19 (a few samples of this study predate the infection). Cell type and time point are not known.

This clonotype turned up a few times. In DNA form, the CDR3 reads TGTGCCAGCAGACCTAGGGGCCCCTCCTACGAGCAGTACTTC. The encoded protein is CASRPRGPSYEQYF. The V gene is TRBV7-9, the J gene TRBJ2-7; weak D call: TRBD1 (5 bases). The ends were cut back, 6 bases at V and 0 bases at J, with 12 bases in the middle. The CDR3 runs 14 residues. Germline loops: CDR1 SEHNR, CDR2 FQNEAQ (reference sequence). Supplemented by reference TRBV7-9 and TRBJ2-7, the full variable domain reads DTGVSQNPRHKITKRGQNVTFRCDPISEHNRLYWYRQTLGQGPEFLTYFQNEAQLEKSRLLSDRFSAERPKGSFSTLEIQRTEQGDSAMYLCASRPRGPSYEQYFGPGTRLTVT.

In this sample, this clonotype turned up many times. This sequence joins TRBV7-9 and TRBJ2-1; 10 bases are a match to TRBD2. J gave up 7 bases and V 2 bases, and 11 bases lay outside the gene matches. This CDR3 contains 17 residues. The germline gives CDR1 SEHNR, CDR2 FQNEAQ (reference sequence). The CDR3 bases are TGTGCCAGCAGCTTATTCGGCTCACTAGCGGGACCAAATGAGCAGTTCTTC. Protein: CASSLFGSLAGPNEQFF. The whole variable domain, filled in from reference TRBV7-9 and TRBJ2-1, reads DTGVSQNPRHKITKRGQNVTFRCDPISEHNRLYWYRQTLGQGPEFLTYFQNEAQLEKSRLLSDRFSAERPKGSFSTLEIQRTEQGDSAMYLCASSLFGSLAGPNEQFFGPGTRLTVL.

Ten or more counts support this clonotype. This sequence joins TRBV21-1 and TRBJ1-2. TRBV21-1 is classified as a pseudogene. The CDR3 contains 15 residues. The CDR3 loop is CASSNSQVENYGYTF. CDR3 nucleotide sequence: TGTGCCAGCAGCAACTCCCAAGTTGAAAACTATGGCTACACCTTC.

The V gene is TRBV29-1, the J gene TRBJ1-2; D unresolved. V dropped 8 bases and J dropped 4 bases, with 11 bases sitting between them. The CDR3 length is 11 residues. Germline V gene data show CDR1 as SQVTM and CDR2 as ANQGSEA. The CDR3 DNA is TGCAGCCTTTGGACGGCCTATGGCTACACCTTC. It specifies CSLWTAYGYTF.

This chain links TRBV7-2 with TRBJ2-7; no firm D call. This CDR3 has 12 residues. Per the germline V gene, CDR1 is SGHTA and CDR2 is FQGNSA. Trimming removed 4 bases at V and 6 bases at J, with 10 bases between. The CDR3 sequence: CASSSVTSEQYF. The CDR3 nucleotides are TGTGCCAGCAGCTCGGTGACAAGCGAGCAGTACTTC.

CDR3 coding DNA: TGTGCCAGCAGCCAACCTTCCTCCAGACTAGCGGGAGGGCCGAGTGAGCAGTTCTTC. It yields the protein CASSQPSSRLAGGPSEQFF. This chain uses TRBV3-1 with TRBJ2-1, with 14 bases matching TRBD2. The CDR3 contains 19 residues. CDR1 and CDR2 from the germline V gene are LGHDT and YNNKEL (reference sequence). The J segment lost 9 bases and the V segment lost 2 bases, leaving 15 bases of the junction unmatched.

The CDR3 region has the DNA TGTGCCAGCAGTTTATGGGGAGGGGCCGGCACTGAAGCTTTCTTT. Translated: CASSLWGGAGTEAFF. J is TRBJ1-1 and V is TRBV12-3 or TRBV12-4; TRBD1 might be the D (5 bases). With 2 bases removed from V and 4 bases from J, the gap between germline ends came to 14 bases. The CDR3 runs to 15 residues.

This clonotype is a singleton in its sample. Written as DNA, the CDR3 is TGTGCCAGCAGTTCCAGCGGGGGGAGCAATGAGCAGTTCTTC. Its translation: CASSSSGGSNEQFF. The rearrangement links TRBV12-3 or TRBV12-4 to TRBJ2-1; 9 bases fit TRBD2. This CDR3 is built from 14 residues. With 4 bases clipped from V and 6 bases from J, the junction kept 4 bases outside the gene matches.

A few counts support this clonotype. This rearrangement joins TRBV7-3 to TRBJ2-4; the D call may be TRBD1 or TRBD2 (5 bases each). V shed 4 bases and J shed 3 bases, with 19 bases lying between them. The CDR3 is 17 residues long. Germline CDR1 reads SGHTA; CDR2 reads FQGTGA. CDR3 amino acids: CASSSIWGKLDKNIQYF. In nucleotides, the CDR3 is TGTGCCAGCAGCTCAATCTGGGGGAAGTTAGACAAAAACATTCAGTACTTC.

The sample holds a few counts of this clonotype. V usage is TRBV2 and J usage is TRBJ2-3; D is ambiguous. The CDR3 loop spans 13 amino acids. The V gene's germline CDR1 is SNHLY and CDR2 FYNNEI. Trimming shortened V by 7 bases and J by 0 bases, and 8 bases separated the two germline ends. The CDR3: CASTPDSTDTQYF. The CDR3 DNA reads TGTGCCAGCACCCCGGACAGCACAGATACGCAGTATTTT.

This chain uses TRBV3-1 with TRBJ2-6; 9 bases are a match to TRBD1. J was trimmed by 2 bases and V by 5 bases; bases with no gene match: 1. The CDR3 is 15 amino acids. Germline V lookup: CDR1 LGHDT, CDR2 YNNKEL (reference sequence). CDR3 region: CASSNRGPGANVLTF. As DNA, the CDR3 is TGTGCCAGCAGCAACAGGGGGCCTGGGGCCAACGTCCTGACTTTC.

The sample holds a few counts of this clonotype. This chain joins TRBV12-3 or TRBV12-4 and TRBJ2-7; 10 bases match TRBD2. After removal of 5 bases from V and 3 bases from J, the junction contained 7 bases not matched to a gene. The CDR3 length is 15 residues. The CDR3 protein is CASSQSGGAFYEQYF. DNA of the CDR3: TGTGCCAGCAGTCAAAGCGGGGGGGCCTTCTACGAGCAGTACTTC.

This clonotype came up a few times. The V call is TRBV19, the J call TRBJ2-1, with 7 bases aligning to TRBD1. From germline, CDR1 is LNHDA and CDR2 SQIVND (reference sequence). The junction had 16 bases not matched to a gene; V was cut back by 10 bases and J by 7 bases. The CDR3 totals 15 residues. The CDR3 DNA sequence: TGTGCCACCTTGGATATGGCAGGGGGTACTAATGAGCAGTTCTTC. Protein product: CATLDMAGGTNEQFF.

This clonotype was observed a handful of times. The CDR3 spells CASSYSGLVGIYNEQFF. For the CDR3, the DNA is TGTGCCAGCAGTTATTCGGGACTAGTGGGGATCTACAATGAGCAGTTCTTC. The genes are TRBV6-2 or TRBV6-3 and TRBJ2-1; 8 bases are a match to TRBD2. Germline loops: CDR1 MNHEY, CDR2 SVGEGT. Unmatched junction bases numbered 10, after V lost 3 bases and J lost 3 bases. The CDR3 extends over 17 amino acids.

The chain couples TRBV20-1 to TRBJ2-7; D tentatively fits TRBD1 or TRBD2 (6 bases each). CDR1 and CDR2 (germline): DFQATT, SNEGSKA (reference sequence). Trimming took 1 base from V and 5 from J, leaving 18 bases between them. The length of the CDR3 is 15 residues. Written as DNA, the CDR3 is TGCAGTGCTAGAGGAGTCGGGGGCTTTAAGGACGAGCAGTACTTC. Translating it yields CSARGVGGFKDEQYF.

This clonotype has just a few counts. The rearrangement joins TRBV25-1 to TRBJ1-5; the D gene is possibly TRBD1 (5 bases). The CDR3 contains 15 residues. CDR1 MGHDK and CDR2 SYGVNS come from the germline V gene. The V end lost 1 base, the J end lost 3 bases, and 10 bases lay between the germline ends. In nucleotides, the CDR3 is TGTGCCAGCAGTGAATTATCAGGGTCCAATCAGCCCCAGCATTTT. Residues: CASSELSGSNQPQHF.

The chain carries TRBV11-1 and TRBJ2-7; TRBD2 aligns across 10 bases. V shed 3 bases, J shed 10 bases, and the junction held 6 bases outside the gene matches. The CDR3 spans 13 residues. CDR1 is SGHAT, CDR2 FQDESV, per germline (reference sequence). The CDR3 loop is CASSLTGTSDQYF. Written as DNA, the CDR3 is TGTGCCAGCAGCTTGACCGGGACTAGCGACCAGTACTTC.

The chain couples TRBV3-1 to TRBJ2-2; D is undetermined. CDR3 length: 13 residues. Germline V gene data show CDR1 as LGHDT and CDR2 as YNNKEL (reference sequence). Trimming cost V 4 bases and J 8 bases, with 11 bases left between them. CDR3 region: CASSPNRIGELFF. The DNA of the CDR3 is TGTGCCAGCAGCCCAAATAGGATTGGGGAGCTGTTTTTT. The variable domain in full, completed from reference TRBV3-1 and TRBJ2-2, reads DTAVSQTPKYLVTQMGNDKSIKCEQNLGHDTMYWYKQDSKKFLKIMFSYNNKELIINETVPNRFSPKSPDKAHLNLHINSLELGDSAVYFCASSPNRIGELFFGEGSRLTVL.

This clonotype was found many times. The V and J genes are TRBV12-3 or TRBV12-4 and TRBJ1-1; tentatively, D is TRBD1 (5 bases). The CDR3 covers 14 residues. The V end was cut by 6 bases, the J end by 1 base, with 12 bases between. CDR3 region: CASSSGTANTEAFF. In DNA, the CDR3 is TGTGCCAGCAGCTCCGGGACGGCGAACACTGAAGCTTTCTTT.

This clonotype was recorded a few times. The chain has TRBV7-2 and TRBJ2-2; 11 nucleotides line up with TRBD2. The CDR3 length is 17 residues. Germline V CDR1 and CDR2: SGHTA, FQGNSA. Trimming cost V 1 base and J 1 base; bases outside gene matches: 2. CDR3 loop: CASSLVAGGWNTGELFF. CDR3 bases: TGTGCCAGCAGCTTAGTAGCGGGAGGGTGGAACACCGGGGAGCTGTTTTTT.

There are a few counts of this clonotype. The rearrangement joins TRBV7-3 to TRBJ2-5, with TRBD2 identical over 11 bases. This CDR3 region has 16 residues. Losses at the gene ends were 2 bases for V and 1 base for J; bases not matched to a gene: 3. CDR1 and CDR2 (germline): SGHTA, FQGTGA. This CDR3 is CASSLVAGGSQETQYF. The CDR3 coding sequence is TGTGCCAGCAGCTTAGTAGCGGGAGGGAGCCAAGAGACCCAGTACTTC.

This rearrangement joins TRBV20-1 to TRBJ2-1; 8 bases are shared with TRBD2. Germline CDR1 is DFQATT and CDR2 is SNEGSKA (reference sequence). The CDR3 length is 14 residues. J gave up 8 bases and V 1 base, and 7 bases lay outside the gene matches. The CDR3 nucleotides read TGCAGTGCTAGAGGCGGCGGGGGGCGATATGAGCAGTTCTTC. Protein sequence: CSARGGGGRYEQFF.

In its sample, this clonotype was seen a few times. This chain uses TRBV7-9 with TRBJ2-3; 8 nucleotides match TRBD2. The junction had 5 bases not matched to a gene; V was cut back by 0 bases and J by 0 bases. CDR3 size: 17 residues. Germline assignment: CDR1 SEHNR and CDR2 FQNEAQ (reference sequence). This CDR3 reads CASSLAPIAGSTDTQYF. CDR3 in DNA: TGTGCCAGCAGCTTAGCACCCATAGCGGGGAGCACAGATACGCAGTATTTT.

There are a few counts of this clonotype. V gene TRBV6-5 combines with J gene TRBJ1-3, with 9 bases matching TRBD1. Unmatched junction bases numbered 3, after V lost 6 bases and J lost 0 bases. The CDR3 consists of 15 residues. Germline V CDR1 and CDR2: MNHEY, SVGAGI. The DNA for the CDR3 is TGTGCCAGCAGCAGGGACAGGGCCTCTGGAAACACCATATATTTT. This translates into CASSRDRASGNTIYF.

Only a few counts were recorded for this clonotype. The J gene is TRBJ2-1, the V gene TRBV9; TRBD2 matches 7 bases. This CDR3 comprises 16 residues. V shed 0 bases, J shed 9 bases, and the junction held 12 bases outside the gene matches. Germline values: CDR1 SGDLS, CDR2 YYNGEE. The CDR3 coding sequence is TGTGCCAGCAGCGTAGAGGCTAGCGGAGCCCTAGGTGAGCAGTTCTTC. It is translated as CASSVEASGALGEQFF.

The chain has TRBV6-6 and TRBJ2-7; perhaps TRBD1 as D (5 bases). V lost 1 base, J lost 6 bases, and 7 bases lay in between. The CDR3 runs to 12 residues. The germline V gene has CDR1 MNHNY and CDR2 SVGAGI (reference sequence). CDR3 bases: TGTGCCAGCAGTTACTGGCAGGGCGAGCAGTACTTC. Amino acids: CASSYWQGEQYF.

This clonotype has ten or more counts. This sequence joins TRBV20-1 and TRBJ2-1; TRBD2 matches at 9 bases. Trimming cost V 6 bases and J 5 bases; bases outside gene matches: 14. The CDR3 sequence is 16 residues long. CDR1 is DFQATT and CDR2 is SNEGSKA in the germline V gene (reference sequence). The DNA for the CDR3 is TGCAGTGCAAAGGGGGTGGCTAGCGGGGATCACAATGAGCAGTTCTTC. It specifies CSAKGVASGDHNEQFF.

V is TRBV11-3 and J is TRBJ2-3; 13 positions agree with TRBD2. Germline V gene data show CDR1 as SGHNT and CDR2 as YENEEA. V lost 4 bases and J lost 2; bases outside the gene matches: 9. This CDR3 comprises 18 residues. The DNA of the CDR3 is TGTGCCAGCAGCTCCCTCGGGACTAGCGGGACTTACACAGATACGCAGTATTTT. It specifies CASSSLGTSGTYTDTQYF.

This clonotype was seen only a few times. The chain links TRBV7-8 to TRBJ1-2; 8 bases match TRBD1. The CDR3 has 13 residues. V shed 3 bases, J shed 12 bases, and the junction held 9 bases outside the gene matches. Per the germline V gene, CDR1 is SGHVS and CDR2 is FQNEAQ. CDR3 loop: CASSLDRAQGDTF. CDR3 DNA sequence: TGTGCCAGCAGCTTGGACAGGGCCCAGGGGGACACCTTC.

The chain links TRBV25-1 to TRBJ2-2; TRBD2 might be the D (5 bases). The germline V gene encodes CDR1 MGHDK and CDR2 SYGVNS. The length of the CDR3 is 17 residues. V lost 4 bases, J lost 6 bases, and 21 bases lay in between. CDR3 coding DNA: TGTGCCAGCAGTGGGGTAATGGGCAGTAGAGGGTCCGGGGAGCTGTTTTTT. This gives the protein CASSGVMGSRGSGELFF.

V is TRBV15 and J is TRBJ2-7; D remains unclear. The V gene lost 0 bases and the J gene lost 4 bases, with 7 bases spanning the gap. The CDR3 loop spans 13 amino acids. CDR1 and CDR2 (germline): LNHNV, YYDKDF (reference sequence). For the CDR3, the DNA is TGTGCCACCAGCAGAGATCGAGAGTACGAGCAGTACTTC. This sequence encodes CATSRDREYEQYF.

The V and J genes are TRBV6-4 and TRBJ2-3, with no clear D. The CDR3 covers 16 residues. V shed 2 bases and J shed 0 bases, with 12 bases lying between them. Germline V gene lookup returns CDR1 MRHNA and CDR2 SNTAGT. In DNA form, the CDR3 reads TGTGCCAGCAGTGACCCAAGTTGGAGAAGCACAGATACGCAGTATTTT. Its translation is CASSDPSWRSTDTQYF.